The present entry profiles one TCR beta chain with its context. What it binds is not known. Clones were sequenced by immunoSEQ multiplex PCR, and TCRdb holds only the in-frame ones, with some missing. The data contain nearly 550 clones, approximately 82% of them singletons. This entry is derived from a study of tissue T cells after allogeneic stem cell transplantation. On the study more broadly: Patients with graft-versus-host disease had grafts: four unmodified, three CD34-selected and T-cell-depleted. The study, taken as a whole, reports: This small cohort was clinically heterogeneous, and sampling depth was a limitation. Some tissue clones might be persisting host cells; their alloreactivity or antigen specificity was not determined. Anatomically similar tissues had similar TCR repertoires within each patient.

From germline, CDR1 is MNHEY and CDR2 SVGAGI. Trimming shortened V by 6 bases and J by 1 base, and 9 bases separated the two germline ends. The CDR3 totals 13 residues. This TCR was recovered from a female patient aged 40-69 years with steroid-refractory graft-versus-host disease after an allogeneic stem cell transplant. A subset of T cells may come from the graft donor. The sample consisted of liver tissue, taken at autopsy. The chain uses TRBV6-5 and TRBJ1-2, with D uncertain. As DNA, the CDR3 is TGTGCCAGCAGGTCCGCGGTTAACTATGGCTACACCTTC. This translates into CASRSAVNYGYTF.